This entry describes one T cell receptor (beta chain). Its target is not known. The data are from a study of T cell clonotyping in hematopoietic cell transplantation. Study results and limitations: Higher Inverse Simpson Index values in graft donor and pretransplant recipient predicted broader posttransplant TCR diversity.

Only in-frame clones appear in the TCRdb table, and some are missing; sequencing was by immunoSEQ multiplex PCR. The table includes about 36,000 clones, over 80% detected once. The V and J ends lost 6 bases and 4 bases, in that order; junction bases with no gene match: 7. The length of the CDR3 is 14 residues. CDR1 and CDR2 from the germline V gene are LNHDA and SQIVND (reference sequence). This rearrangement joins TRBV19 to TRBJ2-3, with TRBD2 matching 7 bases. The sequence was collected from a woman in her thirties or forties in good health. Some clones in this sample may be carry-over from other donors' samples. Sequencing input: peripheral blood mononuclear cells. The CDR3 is CASSWEGQADTQYF. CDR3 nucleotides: TGTGCCAGTAGCTGGGAGGGTCAGGCAGATACGCAGTATTTT.